This TCR beta chain stems from a study of early T cells in non-severe SARS-CoV-2 infection. Turning to the study itself: Sequenced bulk RNA came from whole blood that was unsorted, and chains were unpaired.

Unique molecular identifiers were added to individual cDNA molecules. TCRdb called the 5' RACE reads again in MiXCR, with one record for every CDR3 protein. The sample includes approximately 56,000 distinct CDR3 sequences, about 9.1% of them seen just once. In its sample, this clonotype was seen many times. The antigen is unknown. Broader study findings: Private and CD4 specificities were missed by VDJdb matching, skewed to anti-spike CD8.

Sequencing was performed on whole blood. The TCR comes from an adult who was a healthcare worker with PCR-confirmed SARS-CoV-2 infection or an uninfected control (not recorded which).

This CDR3 reads CASSASTHPGKLFF. CDR3 coding DNA: TGTGCCAGCAGCGCTTCTACTCACCCTGGAAAACTGTTTTTT. This chain uses TRBV5-8 with TRBJ1-4; no reliable D call. V lost 4 bases to trimming and J lost 10 bases, with 17 bases between them. CDR3 length: 14 residues. Germline-derived CDR1 and CDR2 are SGHTS and YDEGEE.